This T cell receptor (beta chain) was recorded in a study of radiotherapy plus CTLA-4 blockade in lung cancer. The protocol was immunoSEQ multiplex PCR, while the TCRdb copy is restricted to in-frame clones and leaves out a portion. The sample carries around 24,000 clones, around 70% recorded once. The ends lost 0 bases at V and 5 bases at J; junction bases unmatched: 8. The germline V gene has CDR1 SGDLS and CDR2 YYNGEE. This CDR3 is built from 15 residues. This chain joins TRBV9 and TRBJ2-7, with 7 bases identical to TRBD2. The source material was peripheral blood, sampled from a patient treated with radiotherapy plus ipilimumab. The sequence was collected from a human donor with non-small cell lung cancer who had stable disease on radiotherapy plus ipilimumab. The CDR3 coding sequence is TGTGCCAGCAGCGTAGGGGGAGGGGCGGCCAACGAGCAGTACTTC. Its translation: CASSVGGGAANEQYF.